The clone carrying this T cell receptor beta chain was detected only once. As yet, its antigen is unknown. This specimen comes from a study of PD-L1 blockade in urothelial cancer. Study-wide context: Reported median T cell count for blood samples was approximately 140,000.

Study-wide points: Survival was better when pretreatment blood TCR clonality fell below the median. Those with durable benefit had larger increases in tumor-associated blood clones at 3 weeks.

Assay: immunoSEQ multiplex PCR; the TCRdb copy retains only in-frame clones and omits some. Of about 51,000 clones listed, more than 75% are singletons. CDR3 length: 16 amino acids. V trimming: 3 bases; J trimming: 4 bases; junction bases outside the gene matches: 11. Germline CDR1 SNHLY, CDR2 FYNNEI. The sample's time point: peripheral blood 6 weeks after treatment start. The genes are TRBV2 and TRBJ1-2, with 7 nucleotides matching TRBD1. The specimen was PBMCs, collected around atezolizumab (anti-PD-L1) treatment. This TCR derives from a man in his fifties or sixties with urothelial cancer. CDR3 loop: CASSEGQSLKGYGYTF. The CDR3 nucleotides read TGTGCCAGCAGTGAGGGACAGTCTCTTAAGGGCTATGGCTACACCTTC.